The 26 T cell receptor beta chains below come from one sample, sequenced in a study of Ad26.COV2.S vaccination and SARS-CoV-2 variants. Assay: immunoSEQ multiplex PCR; the TCRdb copy retains only in-frame clones and omits some. The sample has 350,000 to 500,000 clones; 88% are singletons. Described treatment: roughly 20 received Ad26.COV2.S at low or high dose, single or two shots; a few received placebo; per-sample allocation not given. Sampling was done on day 63 after the first vaccine or placebo injection. Sequenced material: peripheral blood, taken in a trial of Ad26.COV2.S vaccine versus placebo. These receptors were taken from a person aged 18-65 years who received the Ad26.COV2.S COVID-19 vaccine or a placebo.

V is TRBV15 and J is TRBJ2-7; TRBD2 might be the D (5 bases). The germline V gene encodes CDR1 LNHNV and CDR2 YYDKDF (reference sequence). This CDR3 spans 17 amino acids. Deletions cut 1 base from V and 0 bases from J, with 16 bases between. The DNA of the CDR3 is TGTGCCACCAGCAGAGCGGGCGAGGGTATCCCCTCCTACGAGCAGTACTTC. Protein: CATSRAGEGIPSYEQYF.

The genes are TRBV19 and TRBJ2-3; D possibly corresponds to TRBD2 (5 bases). Trimming took 5 bases from V and 0 from J, leaving 9 bases between them. This CDR3 contains 14 residues. Germline V CDR1 and CDR2: LNHDA, SQIVND (reference sequence). Written as DNA, the CDR3 is TGTGCCAGTAGTGAGGGCGTCAGCACAGATACGCAGTATTTT. Its protein is CASSEGVSTDTQYF.

The chain links TRBV6-5 to TRBJ2-4; unclear D gene. Germline V CDR1 and CDR2: MNHEY, SVGAGI. Between the trimmed V and J ends, which lost 11 bases and 8 bases, there was a span of 19 bases. This CDR3 has 13 residues. The CDR3 DNA reads TGTGCCGCCGCAGTAGGCGGCGTTGACATTCAGTACTTC. Translation gives CAAAVGGVDIQYF.

A single count supports this clone. The V call is TRBV3-1 (or the pseudogene TRBV3-2), the J call TRBJ2-1; no firm D call. This CDR3 contains 16 residues. The V end was cut by 0 bases, the J end by 4 bases, with 13 bases between. Germline V gene data show CDR1 as LGHDT and CDR2 as YNNKEL (reference sequence). CDR3 coding DNA: TGTGCCAGCAGCCAAGATTTGGGTTCTTATTACAATGAGCAGTTCTTC. This sequence encodes CASSQDLGSYYNEQFF.

The rearrangement joins TRBV2 to TRBJ1-2; D unclear. There are 13 residues in the CDR3. Germline V CDR1 and CDR2: SNHLY, FYNNEI. Trimming left V 3 bases short and J 3 bases short, with 8 bases between. The DNA of the CDR3 is TGTGCCAGCAGTGATCCGGCTCACTATGGCTACACCTTC. Its protein product is CASSDPAHYGYTF. The full variable domain, with the rest looked up from reference TRBV2 and TRBJ1-2, is EPEVTQTPSHQVTQMGQEVILRCVPISNHLYFYWYRQILGQKVEFLVSFYNNEISEKSEIFDDQFSVERPDGSNFTLKIRSTKLEDSAMYFCASSDPAHYGYTFGSGTRLTVV.

The J gene is TRBJ2-3, the V gene TRBV6-5; D is unclear. V gave up 0 bases and J gave up 6 bases, with 7 bases separating them. The CDR3 has 13 residues. CDR1 and CDR2 (germline): MNHEY, SVGAGI. CDR3 sequence reads: CASSYSPGDTQYF. As DNA, the CDR3 is TGTGCCAGCAGTTACTCGCCTGGGGATACGCAGTATTTT.

The chain uses TRBV6-5 and TRBJ1-5; 7 nucleotides align to TRBD1. The V gene's germline CDR1 is MNHEY and CDR2 SVGAGI. The junction had 6 bases not matched to a gene; V was cut back by 8 bases and J by 5 bases. CDR3 length equals 13 residues. The CDR3 here is CASSRGGYQPQHF. CDR3 sequence (DNA): TGTGCCAGCTCCAGGGGGGGATATCAGCCCCAGCATTTT.

The chain has TRBV28 and TRBJ1-1, with a tentative D call TRBD1 (6 bases). CDR1 is MDHEN and CDR2 is SYDVKM in the germline V gene. V was shortened by 2 bases and J by 6 bases, with 16 bases between the two germline ends. This CDR3 contains 15 residues. CDR3: CASSLLLGGRPEAFF. CDR3 coding DNA: TGTGCCAGCAGTTTACTTTTAGGGGGGAGACCTGAAGCTTTCTTT.

V usage is TRBV15 and J usage is TRBJ2-7; D possibly corresponds to TRBD1 (6 bases). Germline CDR1 and CDR2: LNHNV and YYDKDF (reference sequence). Trimming removed 2 bases at V and 3 bases at J, with 23 bases between. CDR3 length: 18 residues. CDR3 in DNA: TGTGCCACCAGCAGATCCCTGGGGGCACCAAGTATCGGCTACGAGCAGTACTTC. Protein sequence: CATSRSLGAPSIGYEQYF.

The chain uses TRBV5-4 and TRBJ1-1; D not resolved. CDR1 is SGHNT and CDR2 is YYREEE in the germline V gene (reference sequence). The CDR3 spans 14 residues. With 2 bases removed from V and 0 bases from J, the gap between germline ends came to 8 bases. The CDR3 sequence: CASSFGAMNTEAFF. The CDR3 nucleotides read TGTGCCAGCAGCTTCGGCGCCATGAACACTGAAGCTTTCTTT.

The V call is TRBV6-2 or TRBV6-3, the J call TRBJ1-5, with TRBD1 matching 9 bases. The CDR3 contains 15 residues. Germline lookup yields CDR1 MNHEY and CDR2 SVGEGT. V lost 0 bases and J lost 7; bases outside the gene matches: 4. The CDR3 reads CASSYSGTGWQPQHF. The CDR3 DNA is TGTGCCAGCAGTTACTCTGGGACAGGGTGGCAGCCCCAGCATTTT.

The chain couples TRBV10-3 to TRBJ1-3; no clear D gene. Germline-derived CDR1 and CDR2 are ENHRY and SYGVKD. The CDR3 covers 16 residues. V was cut by 0 bases and J by 4 bases, with 13 bases left in between. This CDR3 reads CAISESRAQRGNTIYF. CDR3 nucleotides: TGTGCCATCAGTGAGTCGAGAGCCCAAAGGGGAAACACCATATATTTT.

The genes are TRBV7-2 and TRBJ1-4, with D possibly TRBD1 on 5 matching bases. Trimming removed 0 bases at V and 8 bases at J, with 13 bases between. Germline CDR1 reads SGHTA; CDR2 reads FQGNSA. This CDR3 has 15 residues. The DNA for the CDR3 is TGTGCCAGCAGCTTAGCGGGCAGGGTCCGCGAAAAACTGTTTTTT. It translates to CASSLAGRVREKLFF.

For this clone: Compared with germline, one end of the junction differs, possibly owing to a read error. This sequence joins TRBV5-4 and TRBJ2-3, with D perhaps being TRBD1 or TRBD2 (5 bases each). Germline CDR1 SGHNT, CDR2 YYREEE (reference sequence). CDR3 length: 15 residues. DNA of the CDR3: TGTGCCATCCCTTCCCCGGGACGGGGAACAGGTACGCAGTATTTT. It encodes CAIPSPGRGTGTQYF.

This sequence joins TRBV19 and TRBJ2-3; D uncertain. V dropped 5 bases and J dropped 0 bases, with 9 bases sitting between them. The CDR3 has 14 amino acids. Per the germline V gene, CDR1 is LNHDA and CDR2 is SQIVND (reference sequence). The CDR3 DNA is TGTGCCAGTAGTCTATCGCAAAGCACAGATACGCAGTATTTT. As protein: CASSLSQSTDTQYF.

The chain carries TRBV7-3 and TRBJ2-1; D ambiguous. V lost 6 bases, J lost 4 bases, and 13 bases lay in between. Germline V CDR1 and CDR2: SGHTA, FQGTGA. The length of the CDR3 is 14 residues. The CDR3 DNA follows: TGTGCCAGCAGTTTCGTAGGCACTTACAATGAGCAGTTCTTC. Protein sequence: CASSFVGTYNEQFF.

With respect to this clone: Other DNA sequences in this specimen translate into the identical CDR3. J is TRBJ2-2 and V is TRBV19, with TRBD1 matching over 7 bases. Germline CDR1 reads LNHDA; CDR2 reads SQIVND (reference sequence). Trimming cost V 4 bases and J 5 bases; bases outside gene matches: 4. The CDR3 covers 14 residues. CDR3 sequence reads: CASSTQGTTGELFF. The CDR3 nucleotides are TGTGCCAGTAGTACACAGGGGACGACCGGGGAGCTGTTTTTT. Full variable domain (missing parts from reference TRBV19 and TRBJ2-2): DGGITQSPKYLFRKEGQNVTLSCEQNLNHDAMYWYRQDPGQGLRLIYYSQIVNDFQKGDIAEGYSVSREKKESFPLTVTSAQKNPTAFYLCASSTQGTTGELFFGEGSRLTVL.

The chain has TRBV7-2 and TRBJ2-1; 7 nucleotides align to TRBD1. Trimming cost V 0 bases and J 8 bases; bases outside gene matches: 16. The germline V gene has CDR1 SGHTA and CDR2 FQGNSA. The CDR3 length is 18 residues. The CDR3 DNA reads TGTGCCAGCAGCTTAGCCCCGGGCGGTGGGACAGCTTCCGATGAGCAGTTCTTC. This sequence encodes CASSLAPGGGTASDEQFF.

The chain joins TRBV27 to TRBJ1-5; the D is unclear. Trimming removed 0 bases from V and 0 bases from J, with 6 bases in between. The CDR3 covers 15 residues. Germline assignment: CDR1 MNHEY and CDR2 SMNVEV (reference sequence). For the CDR3, the DNA is TGTGCCAGCAGTTTATCTTGGCATAGCAATCAGCCCCAGCATTTT. Protein: CASSLSWHSNQPQHF.

This chain uses TRBV9 with TRBJ1-4; D unclear. Germline CDR1 SGDLS, CDR2 YYNGEE. The CDR3 length is 14 residues. V was trimmed by 2 bases and J by 5 bases, leaving 10 bases between them. CDR3 sequence (DNA): TGTGCCAGCAGCGTGACGGGAGGAAATGAAAAACTGTTTTTT. This translates into CASSVTGGNEKLFF.

This chain connects TRBV4-3 to TRBJ1-1, with D perhaps matching TRBD1 (6 bases). Germline lookup yields CDR1 LGHNA and CDR2 YSLEER. Between the trimmed V and J ends, which lost 2 bases and 1 base, there was a span of 17 bases. The CDR3 contains 17 residues. The CDR3, as DNA: TGCGCCAGCAGCCAATCCCGAGGGGGAGTCCCGAACACTGAAGCTTTCTTT. Translated, it gives CASSQSRGGVPNTEAFF.

V and J are TRBV7-8 and TRBJ2-1; unclear D gene. Per germline, CDR1 SGHVS and CDR2 FQNEAQ. CDR3 length: 16 amino acids. V shed 1 base and J shed 6 bases, with 16 bases lying between them. DNA of the CDR3: TGTGCCAGCAGCTTAGTGTTGGTGGTGGGATCCAATGAGCAGTTCTTC. Protein: CASSLVLVVGSNEQFF. Combining the CDR3 with reference TRBV7-8 and TRBJ2-1 gives the whole variable domain GAGVSQSPRYKVAKRGQDVALRCDPISGHVSLFWYQQALGQGPEFLTYFQNEAQLDKSGLPSDRFFAERPEGSVSTLKIQRTQQEDSAVYLCASSLVLVVGSNEQFFGPGTRLTVL.

This rearrangement joins TRBV2 to TRBJ1-2, with a possible D match to TRBD1 (6 bases). This CDR3 is built from 14 residues. Germline V gene sequence: CDR1 SNHLY, CDR2 FYNNEI. Trimming took off 5 bases at V and 4 bases at J, with 14 bases between the two ends. The CDR3 sequence: CASSSWGGTYGYTF. CDR3 in DNA: TGTGCCAGCAGTTCCTGGGGGGGCACCTATGGCTACACCTTC.

This sequence joins TRBV28 and TRBJ1-6; D is uncertain. The CDR3 consists of 14 residues. Trimming left V 0 bases short and J 5 bases short, with 5 bases between. From germline, CDR1 is MDHEN and CDR2 SYDVKM. In DNA, the CDR3 is TGTGCCAGCAGTTTATGGGTGGATAATTCACCCCTCCACTTT. Translated: CASSLWVDNSPLHF. The variable domain in full, with the rest retrieved from reference TRBV28 and TRBJ1-6, is DVKVTQSSRYLVKRTGEKVFLECVQDMDHENMFWYRQDPGLGLRLIYFSYDVKMKEKGDIPEGYSVSREKKERFSLILESASTNQTSMYLCASSLWVDNSPLHFGNGTRLTVT.

The chain is built from TRBV5-1 and TRBJ2-3; 7 nucleotides agree with TRBD2. The CDR3 contains 15 residues. After removal of 4 bases from V and 4 bases from J, the junction contained 9 bases not matched to a gene. CDR1 is SGHRS, CDR2 YFSETQ, per germline. The CDR3 spells CASSMGPTSADTQYF. The CDR3 DNA reads TGCGCCAGCAGCATGGGGCCCACTAGCGCAGATACGCAGTATTTT.

This chain joins TRBV7-9 and TRBJ1-2; D may be TRBD1 (5 bases). This CDR3 has 13 residues. From germline, CDR1 is SEHNR and CDR2 FQNEAQ (reference sequence). Trimming removed 7 bases at V and 2 bases at J, with 11 bases between. In DNA form, the CDR3 reads TGTGCCAGCACCCGGGACTCGAACTATGGCTACACCTTC. It is translated as CASTRDSNYGYTF. Drawing the rest from reference TRBV7-9 and TRBJ1-2, the complete variable domain is DTGVSQNPRHKITKRGQNVTFRCDPISEHNRLYWYRQTLGQGPEFLTYFQNEAQLEKSRLLSDRFSAERPKGSFSTLEIQRTEQGDSAMYLCASTRDSNYGYTFGSGTRLTVV.